The sequence of this TCR beta chain was determined in a study of T cell responses to AZD1222 COVID-19 vaccine (dated by TCRdb to the early 2020s). Context from the whole study: Because spike-specific TCR depth and breadth did not differ between the two schedules, AZD1222 recipients who got a second dose at roughly 4 weeks were pooled with those who got a second dose at roughly 12 weeks. TCR sequencing covered roughly 230 trial participants: about 210 given two doses of AZD1222 and 26 given two doses of MenACWY control vaccine. Trial participants were enrolled by age into 18-55, 56-69 and 70-plus year subgroups, with roughly 160, 29 and 62 TCR-sequenced participants respectively.

Relative to germline, V is 4 bases shorter and J is 5 bases shorter, with 21 bases between their ends. The CDR3 holds 16 amino acids from the cysteine to the phenylalanine. Only the CDR3 DNA is retained, 48 bases long and in frame from the first base. Via the germline V gene, CDR1 is SGDLS and CDR2 YYNGEE. The CDR3 regions of human TCRbeta chains were analyzed by immunosequencing. The original pipeline was this. TCRs in the repertoires were matched against a reference library of SARS-CoV-2-specific TCRs that had been generated with the MIRA antigen-specificity platform. Breadth meant the fraction of unique TCRs that were SARS-CoV-2-associated, whereas depth meant the fraction of total T cells that were SARS-CoV-2-associated. Using the MIRA data, each spike-specific TCR was assigned both to the spike region to which the TCR was reactive and to a CD4 or CD8 class. Log10-transformed breadth and depth values were compared by one-way ANOVA with Sidak's multiple comparisons tests. What TCRdb holds here is the immuneACCESS table cut down to in-frame rearrangements. Part of the clones is not present; checked against another copy, under half of the missing clones reflect an unresolved V gene, and the others are unexplained. That table is the source of V, J and clone size, and D and trimming were worked out from the DNA. This sample has over 150,000 clones in its table, and about nine tenths of those were observed once. Around 2.9% of the sample comes from the top ten.

Of note for this clone: Its specific antigen is unknown. No per-base quality is available; no much larger clone lies one base away.

The time point label corresponds to: baseline before first vaccination. Samples from vaccinated people were obtained from the UK trials COV001 and COV002, which included a single-blind randomized controlled phase 2/3 trial of AZD1222 (ChAdOx1 nCoV-19) in healthy adults. Trial participant PBMC samples were collected at day 0 and day 28 after the second dose for TCRbeta chain sequencing. Paper-wide results and their limitations: Because no day 14 peak-response samples were available, the repertoires could be characterized only after the peak T cell response. Epitopes outside the regions mutated in the B.1.351 and B.1.1.7 variants were reportedly recognized by nearly half of the unique spike-specific TCRs. Only a handful of AZD1222 recipients were SARS-CoV-2 seropositive at baseline, limiting conclusions about previously exposed vaccinees. Vaccine-associated CD4 TCRs spanned the whole spike protein, with dominant responses in regions 160-218 and 743-854. Participants were mostly white British, with more females than males. The authors suggested clonal diversity may have been underestimated. A significant rise in spike-specific TCR breadth and depth was observed after two AZD1222 doses relative to day 0 and relative to MenACWY recipients. In the small 56-69-year group, the increase in depth fell short of significance, most likely because of low power.

This sequence originates from an adult in good health. The V and J genes are TRBV9 and TRBJ2-5; the D gene is perhaps TRBD2, on 7 matching bases. The sequencing used peripheral blood, collected on day 0 of AZD1222 vaccination. The CDR3 here reads CASSLSSRGAGETQYF. The DNA reads TGTGCCAGCAGCCTCTCCTCCCGGGGGGCCGGGGAGACCCAGTACTTC.